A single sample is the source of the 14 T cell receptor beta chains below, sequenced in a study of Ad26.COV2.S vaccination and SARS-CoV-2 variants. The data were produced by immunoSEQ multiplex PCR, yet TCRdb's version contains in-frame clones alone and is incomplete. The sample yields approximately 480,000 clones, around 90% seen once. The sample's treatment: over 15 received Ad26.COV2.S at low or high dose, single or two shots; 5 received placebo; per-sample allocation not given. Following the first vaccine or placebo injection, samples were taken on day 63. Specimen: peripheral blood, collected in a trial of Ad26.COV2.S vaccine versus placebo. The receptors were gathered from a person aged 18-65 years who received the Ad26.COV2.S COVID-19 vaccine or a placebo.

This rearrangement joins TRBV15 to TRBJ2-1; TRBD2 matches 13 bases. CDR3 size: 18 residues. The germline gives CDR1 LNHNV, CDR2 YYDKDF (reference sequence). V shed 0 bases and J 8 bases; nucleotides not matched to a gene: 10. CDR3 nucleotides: TGTGCCACCAGCAGAGATCTCCCAGGACTAGCGGGAGACCATGAGCAGTTCTTC. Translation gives CATSRDLPGLAGDHEQFF.

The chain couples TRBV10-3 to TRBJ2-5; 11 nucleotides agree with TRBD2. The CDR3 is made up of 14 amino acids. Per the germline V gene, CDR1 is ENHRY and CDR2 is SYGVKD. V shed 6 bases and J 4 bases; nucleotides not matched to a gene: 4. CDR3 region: CAIRAGLAGETQYF. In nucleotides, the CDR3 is TGTGCCATCAGAGCTGGACTAGCGGGAGAGACCCAGTACTTC.

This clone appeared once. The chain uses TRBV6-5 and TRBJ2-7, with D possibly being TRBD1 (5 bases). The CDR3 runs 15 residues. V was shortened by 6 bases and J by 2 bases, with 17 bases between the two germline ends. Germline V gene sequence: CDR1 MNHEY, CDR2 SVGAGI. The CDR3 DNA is TGTGCCAGCAGCGAGAATACAGGCCCGACCTACGAGCAGTACTTC. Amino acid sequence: CASSENTGPTYEQYF.

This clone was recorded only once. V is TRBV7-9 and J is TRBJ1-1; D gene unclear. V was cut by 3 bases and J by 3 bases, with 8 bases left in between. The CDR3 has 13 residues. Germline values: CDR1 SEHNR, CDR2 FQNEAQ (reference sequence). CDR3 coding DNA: TGTGCCAGCAGCTTCTCCGTTGACACTGAAGCTTTCTTT. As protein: CASSFSVDTEAFF. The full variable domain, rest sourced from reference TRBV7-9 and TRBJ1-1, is DTGVSQNPRHKITKRGQNVTFRCDPISEHNRLYWYRQTLGQGPEFLTYFQNEAQLEKSRLLSDRFSAERPKGSFSTLEIQRTEQGDSAMYLCASSFSVDTEAFFGQGTRLTVV.

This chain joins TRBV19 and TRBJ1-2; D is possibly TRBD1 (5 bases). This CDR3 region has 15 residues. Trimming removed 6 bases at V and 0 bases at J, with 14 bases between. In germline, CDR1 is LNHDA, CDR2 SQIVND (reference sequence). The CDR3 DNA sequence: TGTGCCAGTAGGTTTACCAGGGCCTCTAACTATGGCTACACCTTC. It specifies CASRFTRASNYGYTF.

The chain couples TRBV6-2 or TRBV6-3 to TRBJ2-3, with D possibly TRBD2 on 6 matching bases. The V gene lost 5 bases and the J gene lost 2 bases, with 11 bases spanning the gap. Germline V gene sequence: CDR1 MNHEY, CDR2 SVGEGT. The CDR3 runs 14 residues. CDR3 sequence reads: CASSHGTSTDTQYF. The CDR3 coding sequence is TGTGCCAGCAGTCACGGGACTTCCACAGATACGCAGTATTTT.

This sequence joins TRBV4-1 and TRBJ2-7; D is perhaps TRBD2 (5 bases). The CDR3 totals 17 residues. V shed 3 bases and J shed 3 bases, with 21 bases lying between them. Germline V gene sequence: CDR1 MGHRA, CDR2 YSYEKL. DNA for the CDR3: TGCGCCAGCAGCCACGTACCACGACCGGGAACCCACTACGAGCAGTACTTC. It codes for CASSHVPRPGTHYEQYF.

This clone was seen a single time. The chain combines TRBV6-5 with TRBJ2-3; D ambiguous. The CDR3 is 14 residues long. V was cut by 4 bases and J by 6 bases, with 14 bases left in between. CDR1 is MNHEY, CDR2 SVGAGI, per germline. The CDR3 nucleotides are TGTGCCAGCAGTTCCAATCTCCTACTGGATACGCAGTATTTT. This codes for CASSSNLLLDTQYF.

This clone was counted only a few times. The CDR3 loop is CASSQGTDSNQPQHF. The CDR3 coding sequence is TGTGCCAGCAGCCAAGGGACGGATAGCAATCAGCCCCAGCATTTT. The rearrangement joins TRBV4-2 to TRBJ1-5; D uncertain. Trimming removed 1 base at V and 0 bases at J, with 7 bases between. From germline, CDR1 is LGHNA and CDR2 YNFKEQ. This CDR3 comprises 15 residues.

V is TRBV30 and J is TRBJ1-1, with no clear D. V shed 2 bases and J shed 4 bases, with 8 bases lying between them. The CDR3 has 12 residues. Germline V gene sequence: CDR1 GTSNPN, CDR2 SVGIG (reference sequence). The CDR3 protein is CAWSYRVTEAFF. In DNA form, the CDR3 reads TGTGCCTGGAGTTATAGGGTCACTGAAGCTTTCTTT.

Written as DNA, the CDR3 is TGTGCCAGCAGCTTGGACCTATTAGGTTTAAGACGCACAGATACGCAGTATTTT. It encodes CASSLDLLGLRRTDTQYF. V gene TRBV5-6 combines with J gene TRBJ2-3; D is uncertain. The CDR3 sequence is 18 residues long. Germline CDR1 and CDR2: SGHDT and YYEEEE. Deletions cut 0 bases from V and 1 base from J, with 18 bases between.

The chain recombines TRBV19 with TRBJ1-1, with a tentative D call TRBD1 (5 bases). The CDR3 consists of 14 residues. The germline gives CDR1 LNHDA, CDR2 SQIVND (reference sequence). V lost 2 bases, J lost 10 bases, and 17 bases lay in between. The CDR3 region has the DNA TGTGCCAGTAGTATACTTTCGGACTCTGGGGGAGCTTTCTTT. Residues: CASSILSDSGGAFF.

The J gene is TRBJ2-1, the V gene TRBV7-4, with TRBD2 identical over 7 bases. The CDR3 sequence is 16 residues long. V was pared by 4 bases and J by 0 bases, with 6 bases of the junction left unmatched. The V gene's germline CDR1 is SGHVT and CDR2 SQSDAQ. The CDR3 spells CASSSSGPSSYNEQFF. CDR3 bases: TGTGCCAGCAGCTCTAGCGGCCCGAGCTCCTACAATGAGCAGTTCTTC. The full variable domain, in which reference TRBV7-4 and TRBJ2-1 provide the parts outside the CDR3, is GAGVSQSPRYKVAKRGRDVALRCDSISGHVTLYWYRQTLGQGSEVLTYSQSDAQRDKSGRPSGRFSAERPERSVSTLKIQRTEQGDSAVYLCASSSSGPSSYNEQFFGPGTRLTVL.

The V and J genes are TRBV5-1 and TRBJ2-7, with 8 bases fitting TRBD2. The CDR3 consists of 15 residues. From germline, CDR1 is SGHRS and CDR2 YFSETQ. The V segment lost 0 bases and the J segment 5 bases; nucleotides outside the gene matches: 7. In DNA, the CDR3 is TGCGCCAGCAGCTTGGGCGGGACTAGTCTGCACGAGCAGTACTTC. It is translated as CASSLGGTSLHEQYF.